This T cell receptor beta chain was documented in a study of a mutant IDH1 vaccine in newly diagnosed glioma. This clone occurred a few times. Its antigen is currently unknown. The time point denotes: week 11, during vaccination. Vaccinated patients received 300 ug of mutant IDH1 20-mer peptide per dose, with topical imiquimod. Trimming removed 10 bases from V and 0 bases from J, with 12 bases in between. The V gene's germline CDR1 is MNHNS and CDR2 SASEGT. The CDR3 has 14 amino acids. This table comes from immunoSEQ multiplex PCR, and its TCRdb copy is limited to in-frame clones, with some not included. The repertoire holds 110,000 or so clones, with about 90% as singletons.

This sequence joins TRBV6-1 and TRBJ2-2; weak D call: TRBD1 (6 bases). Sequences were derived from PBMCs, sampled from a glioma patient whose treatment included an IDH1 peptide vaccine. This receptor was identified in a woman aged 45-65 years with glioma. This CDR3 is CATLRTANTGELFF. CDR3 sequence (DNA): TGTGCCACCTTGCGGACAGCGAACACCGGGGAGCTGTTTTTT.